Given below is one T cell receptor beta chain in context. This specimen belongs to a study of blood T cell repertoires in COVID-19. Study information: Both acute and convalescent COVID-19 samples were obtained from the United States, Italy and Spain. Sources were T cells, B-cell-depleted T cells, or PBMCs; the material itself was cDNA or gDNA.

Methods used by the authors: Amplification with reference gene primers provided the estimates of nucleated cell counts. TCRdb's table, derived via immunoSEQ multiplex PCR, lists solely in-frame clones and lacks some. V, J and clone size were drawn from that table, and D and trimming were deduced from the DNA. The table records 99,000 or so clones, 65% to 90% of them present only once. Trimming took 4 bases from V and 0 from J, leaving 10 bases between them. This CDR3 spans 15 amino acids. CDR1 is SGHDT, CDR2 YYEEEE, per germline. The sequencing sample was made of peripheral blood. The TCR sequence derives from a man in his forties or fifties with acute or convalescent COVID-19. The chain carries TRBV5-6 and TRBJ1-4; D uncertain. The chain's CDR3 is CASSPRVATNEKLFF. The DNA of the CDR3 is TGTGCCAGCAGCCCACGGGTGGCAACTAATGAAAAACTGTTTTTT.